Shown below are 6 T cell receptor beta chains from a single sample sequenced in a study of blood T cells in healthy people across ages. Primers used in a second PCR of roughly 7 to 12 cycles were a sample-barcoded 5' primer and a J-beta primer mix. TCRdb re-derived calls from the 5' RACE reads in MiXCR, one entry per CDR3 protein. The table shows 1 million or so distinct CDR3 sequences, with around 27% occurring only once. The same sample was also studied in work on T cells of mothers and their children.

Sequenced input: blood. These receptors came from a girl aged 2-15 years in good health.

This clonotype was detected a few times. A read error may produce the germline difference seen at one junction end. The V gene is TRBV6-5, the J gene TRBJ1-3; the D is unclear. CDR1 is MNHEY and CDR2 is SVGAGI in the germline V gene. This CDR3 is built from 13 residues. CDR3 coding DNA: TGTGCCAGCAGAGAGTGGAATGGAAATACCATATATTTT. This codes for CASREWNGNTIYF.

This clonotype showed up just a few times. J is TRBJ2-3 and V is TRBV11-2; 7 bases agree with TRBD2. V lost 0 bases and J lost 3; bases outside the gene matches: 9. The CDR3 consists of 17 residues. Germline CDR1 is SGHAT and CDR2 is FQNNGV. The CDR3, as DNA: TGTGCCAGCAGCTTAGAGGGCCCGGGAGGAAGGACAGATACGCAGTATTTT. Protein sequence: CASSLEGPGGRTDTQYF.

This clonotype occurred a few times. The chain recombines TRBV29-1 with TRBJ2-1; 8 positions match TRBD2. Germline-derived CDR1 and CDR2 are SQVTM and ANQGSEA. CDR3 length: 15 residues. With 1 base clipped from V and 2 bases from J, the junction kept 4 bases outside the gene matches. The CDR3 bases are TGCAGCGTTGAAGGGCTAGCGGGCCCCTACAATGAGCAGTTCTTC. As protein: CSVEGLAGPYNEQFF.

The DNA for the CDR3 is TGTGCCAGCAGCTTGGACGAACCGGGCCCCTCGGGGGAGCAGTTCTTC. It translates to CASSLDEPGPSGEQFF. This chain joins TRBV7-8 and TRBJ2-5, with D perhaps matching TRBD2 (5 bases). The J call may be incorrect, as the DNA end agrees better with TRBJ2-1. Looked up from germline, CDR1 is SGHVS and CDR2 is FQNEAQ. The CDR3 is 16 amino acids.

This CDR3 is CASSTLEERETQYF. The CDR3 nucleotides are TGTGCCAGCTCTACCTTAGAGGAGCGGGAGACCCAGTACTTC. The rearrangement links TRBV7-9 to TRBJ2-5, with a tentative D call TRBD2 (5 bases). The V gene's germline CDR1 is SEHNR and CDR2 FQNEAQ (reference sequence). There are 14 residues in the CDR3. The ends were cut back, 8 bases at V and 5 bases at J, with 18 bases in the middle.

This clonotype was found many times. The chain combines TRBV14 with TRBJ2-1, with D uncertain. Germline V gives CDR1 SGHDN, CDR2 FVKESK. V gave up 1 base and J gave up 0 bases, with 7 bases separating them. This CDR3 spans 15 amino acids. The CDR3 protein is CASSQGPSSYNEQFF. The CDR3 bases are TGTGCCAGCAGCCAAGGCCCTAGCTCCTACAATGAGCAGTTCTTC.